These 32 T cell receptor beta chains were sequenced from one sample in a study of shared clonotypes between healthy human individuals. Terminally differentiated effector memory CD45RA+ cells were excluded by CCR7 positive selection of CD45RO-negative cells. Sequencing was performed with immunoSEQ multiplex PCR; in TCRdb, only in-frame clones are kept and a portion is missing. The profile shows about 1,900,000 clones, over 85% of them singletons. Sequencing input: naive CD8+ T cells sorted from blood. The receptors derive from a young man in good health.

This clone was found a few times. The V call is TRBV6-1, the J call TRBJ2-7; D unclear. The CDR3 runs 14 residues. V lost 0 bases and J 0 bases, leaving 6 bases between the germline ends. Germline CDR1 is MNHNS and CDR2 is SASEGT. The CDR3 coding sequence is TGTGCCAGCAGTGAAGCGCTCTTCTCCTACGAGCAGTACTTC. It encodes CASSEALFSYEQYF.

The chain carries TRBV6-5 and TRBJ2-5; the D gene could be TRBD1 or TRBD2 (5 bases each). The CDR3 consists of 13 residues. Germline CDR1 reads MNHEY; CDR2 reads SVGAGI. The ends were cut back, 5 bases at V and 7 bases at J, with 14 bases in the middle. CDR3 protein: CASSDGAEPTQYF. The CDR3 DNA is TGTGCCAGCAGTGACGGGGCCGAGCCGACCCAGTACTTC.

The gene calls are TRBV7-8 and TRBJ2-3; TRBD1 or TRBD2 may be the D gene (6 bases each). The ends were cut back, 11 bases at V and 6 bases at J, with 12 bases in the middle. The CDR3 runs 11 residues. Germline V gives CDR1 SGHVS, CDR2 FQNEAQ. CDR3 region: CAVLGGDTQYF. The CDR3 region has the DNA TGTGCCGTGCTAGGGGGGGATACGCAGTATTTT.

This clone occurred once. This chain links TRBV5-6 with TRBJ1-2; 11 bases fit TRBD1. The J segment lost 1 base and the V segment lost 4 bases, leaving 3 bases of the junction unmatched. From germline, CDR1 is SGHDT and CDR2 YYEEEE. The CDR3 totals 15 residues. The CDR3 DNA sequence: TGTGCCAGCAGCCAAGGGACAGGGGGTAACTATGGCTACACCTTC. Translated, it gives CASSQGTGGNYGYTF.

V and J are TRBV30 and TRBJ1-2; TRBD1 matches at 8 bases. V lost 6 bases, J lost 7 bases, and 4 bases stayed unmatched. Germline V lookup: CDR1 GTSNPN, CDR2 SVGIG (reference sequence). CDR3 size: 11 residues. The CDR3 sequence: CACGQGGGYTF. The CDR3 coding sequence is TGTGCCTGTGGACAGGGAGGTGGCTACACCTTC.

The chain links TRBV20-1 to TRBJ2-1; D gene uncertain. V lost 0 bases to trimming and J lost 13 bases, with 10 bases between them. Germline loops: CDR1 DFQATT, CDR2 SNEGSKA (reference sequence). The CDR3 loop spans 11 amino acids. CDR3 sequence: CSAREGSIQFF. CDR3 nucleotide sequence: TGCAGTGCTAGAGAAGGTAGTATTCAGTTCTTC.

This chain links TRBV4-1 with TRBJ1-5; unclear D gene. CDR1 and CDR2 from the germline V gene are MGHRA and YSYEKL. The CDR3 extends over 16 amino acids. V lost 0 bases to trimming and J lost 2 bases, with 11 bases between them. In DNA form, the CDR3 reads TGCGCCAGCAGCCAAGACCGGAATGGTGGCAATCAGCCCCAGCATTTT. This codes for CASSQDRNGGNQPQHF.

This clone came up once. The chain carries TRBV19 and TRBJ2-1; D is possibly TRBD2 (5 bases). Trimming took 7 bases from V and 0 from J, leaving 13 bases between them. The length of the CDR3 is 15 residues. Germline V gene sequence: CDR1 LNHDA, CDR2 SQIVND (reference sequence). As DNA, the CDR3 is TGTGCCAGTACCCAGGACTTAGACTCCTACAATGAGCAGTTCTTC. Encoded protein: CASTQDLDSYNEQFF.

This chain joins TRBV27 and TRBJ2-5; TRBD2 matches 13 bases. The CDR3 extends over 16 amino acids. With 2 bases clipped from V and 1 base from J, the junction kept 1 base outside the gene matches. Per germline, CDR1 MNHEY and CDR2 SMNVEV (reference sequence). For the CDR3, the DNA is TGTGCCAGCAGTTTAAGACTAGCGGGGGGCCAAGAGACCCAGTACTTC. It encodes CASSLRLAGGQETQYF.

V is TRBV29-1 and J is TRBJ1-2, with D unclear. CDR1 and CDR2 from the germline V gene are SQVTM and ANQGSEA. The CDR3 covers 14 residues. Between the trimmed V and J ends, which lost 6 bases and 3 bases, there was a span of 17 bases. For the CDR3, the DNA is TGCAGCGTCCCGCGGGGAGTCTGGCACTATGGCTACACCTTC. The encoded protein is CSVPRGVWHYGYTF.

This rearrangement joins TRBV19 to TRBJ2-2; 14 bases align to TRBD2. Germline trimming cut 4 bases from V and 5 bases from J; bases unmatched to any gene: 12. The CDR3 covers 19 residues. Germline loops: CDR1 LNHDA, CDR2 SQIVND (reference sequence). CDR3: CASSSKRTSGGPTTGELFF. The CDR3 DNA reads as TGTGCCAGTAGTAGCAAAAGGACTAGCGGGGGGCCCACTACCGGGGAGCTGTTTTTT.

Concerning this clone: Other DNA sequences from this sample encode an identical CDR3 as well. V usage is TRBV7-6 and J usage is TRBJ2-7; 8 bases map to TRBD1. The CDR3 is made up of 14 amino acids. From germline, CDR1 is SGHVS and CDR2 FNYEAQ. V gave up 1 base and J gave up 7 bases; unmatched junction bases: 6. This CDR3 is CASSLVQGAREQYF. Written as DNA, the CDR3 is TGTGCCAGCAGCTTAGTCCAGGGGGCTAGAGAGCAGTACTTC.

V and J are TRBV19 and TRBJ2-7; 8 nucleotides agree with TRBD2. The CDR3 sequence is 17 residues long. V lost 7 bases and J lost 3; bases outside the gene matches: 17. From germline, CDR1 is LNHDA and CDR2 SQIVND (reference sequence). As DNA, the CDR3 is TGTGCCAGTACCACCCCCGGCTGGGCTAGCGGGTTCTACGAGCAGTACTTC. Encoded protein: CASTTPGWASGFYEQYF.

The V call is TRBV13, the J call TRBJ2-1; 7 nucleotides align to TRBD2. Trimming cost V 10 bases and J 1 base; bases outside gene matches: 7. CDR3 length: 14 residues. CDR1 and CDR2 from the germline V gene are PRHDT and FYEKMQ (reference sequence). CDR3 in amino acids: CATTSSGSYNEQFF. CDR3 sequence (DNA): TGTGCCACGACTTCTAGCGGATCCTACAATGAGCAGTTCTTC.

The J gene is TRBJ2-1, the V gene TRBV30, with D perhaps matching TRBD2 (5 bases). Germline values: CDR1 GTSNPN, CDR2 SVGIG (reference sequence). CDR3 size: 12 residues. Trimming stripped 1 base from V and 7 bases from J, with 8 bases between. CDR3 sequence reads: CAWSGERNEQFF. The DNA of the CDR3 is TGTGCCTGGAGTGGGGAGCGGAATGAGCAGTTCTTC.

CDR3 region: CASSPSGLDNYGYTF. Written as DNA, the CDR3 is TGTGCCAGCAGTCCCTCAGGGCTTGATAACTATGGCTACACCTTC. J is TRBJ1-2 and V is TRBV27, with a weak D call TRBD1 (5 bases). Germline V CDR1 and CDR2: MNHEY, SMNVEV (reference sequence). With 5 bases removed from V and 1 base from J, the gap between germline ends came to 14 bases. The CDR3 has 15 residues.

The chain links TRBV27 to TRBJ2-7, with a weak D call TRBD2 (6 bases). CDR1 and CDR2 from the germline V gene are MNHEY and SMNVEV (reference sequence). The CDR3 is made up of 14 amino acids. Trimming took off 4 bases at V and 4 bases at J, with 14 bases between the two ends. The CDR3 coding sequence is TGTGCCAGCAGTTGGGCTGGGAGGAGGTACGAGCAGTACTTC. It encodes CASSWAGRRYEQYF.

The count of this clone is one. The V gene is TRBV10-2, the J gene TRBJ2-2; 7 bases line up with TRBD2. The CDR3 runs 13 residues. Germline assignment: CDR1 WSHSY and CDR2 SAAADI. With 7 bases clipped from V and 4 bases from J, the junction kept 3 bases outside the gene matches. In DNA form, the CDR3 reads TGCGCCAGCACCTCGGGAGGCACCGGGGAGCTGTTTTTT. The encoded protein is CASTSGGTGELFF.

The chain links TRBV4-3 to TRBJ2-7; D is ambiguous. Trimming shortened V by 0 bases and J by 6 bases, and 24 bases separated the two germline ends. The germline CDR1 and CDR2 sequences are LGHNA and YSLEER. The CDR3 runs 18 residues. The CDR3 region is CASSQEERRPSLGSEQYF. The DNA for the CDR3 is TGCGCCAGCAGCCAAGAGGAGCGTCGCCCTTCCCTTGGAAGCGAGCAGTACTTC.

The CDR3 here is CASSLVSGPLSSGANVLTF. DNA of the CDR3: TGTGCCAGCAGCTTGGTATCCGGTCCCCTTAGCTCTGGGGCCAACGTCCTGACTTTC. The chain recombines TRBV5-8 with TRBJ2-6, with D unclear. The CDR3 spans 19 residues. Trimming stripped 0 bases from V and 0 bases from J, with 16 bases between. Germline CDR1 and CDR2: SGHTS and YDEGEE.

V and J are TRBV5-1 and TRBJ1-4; the D is unclear. Looked up from germline, CDR1 is SGHRS and CDR2 is YFSETQ. V shed 0 bases and J shed 0 bases, with 9 bases lying between them. This CDR3 region has 16 residues. The CDR3: CASSLDGLATNEKLFF. The CDR3 region has the DNA TGCGCCAGCAGCTTGGATGGTCTCGCAACTAATGAAAAACTGTTTTTT.

The CDR3 protein is CASSDPWGSLYEQYF. CDR3 DNA sequence: TGTGCCAGCAGTGATCCGTGGGGGTCGCTTTACGAGCAGTACTTC. The V gene is TRBV27, the J gene TRBJ2-7; D may be TRBD1 or TRBD2 (5 bases each). V lost 5 bases and J lost 4, with 18 bases in between. The CDR3 covers 15 residues. Germline CDR1 MNHEY, CDR2 SMNVEV (reference sequence).

V and J are TRBV2 and TRBJ2-5; tentatively, D is TRBD1 (6 bases). The length of the CDR3 is 13 residues. Trimming removed 5 bases from V and 5 bases from J, with 12 bases in between. Per the germline V gene, CDR1 is SNHLY and CDR2 is FYNNEI. CDR3 sequence reads: CASSNSRGETQYF. The CDR3 DNA sequence: TGTGCCAGCAGTAACTCAAGGGGGGAGACCCAGTACTTC.

The chain recombines TRBV7-2 with TRBJ2-7, with TRBD2 identical over 10 bases. The CDR3 has 15 residues. J was trimmed by 4 bases and V by 5 bases; bases with no gene match: 8. Germline-derived CDR1 and CDR2 are SGHTA and FQGNSA. The DNA for the CDR3 is TGTGCCAGCAGCCAGGCCGCGGGACTAGCGTACGAGCAGTACTTC. Amino acids: CASSQAAGLAYEQYF. Drawing the rest from reference TRBV7-2 and TRBJ2-7, the complete variable domain is GAGVSQSPSNKVTEKGKDVELRCDPISGHTALYWYRQSLGQGLEFLIYFQGNSAPDKSGLPSDRFSAERTGGSVSTLTIQRTQQEDSAVYLCASSQAAGLAYEQYFGPGTRLTVT.

This sequence joins TRBV27 and TRBJ2-7, with unresolved D. CDR1 and CDR2 (germline): MNHEY, SMNVEV (reference sequence). The CDR3 has 15 residues. The V gene lost 0 bases and the J gene lost 0 bases, with 9 bases spanning the gap. This CDR3 reads CASSLSGLGSYEQYF. The CDR3 coding sequence is TGTGCCAGCAGTTTATCTGGGTTGGGCTCCTACGAGCAGTACTTC.

On this clone: This sample includes further DNA sequences coding for the same CDR3. The J gene is TRBJ2-2, the V gene TRBV9; D tentatively fits TRBD1 or TRBD2 (5 bases each). V dropped 0 bases and J dropped 5 bases, with 8 bases sitting between them. CDR3 size: 14 residues. The germline CDR1 and CDR2 sequences are SGDLS and YYNGEE. CDR3 bases: TGTGCCAGCAGCGTAGGTGGGGGAACCGGGGAGCTGTTTTTT. This codes for CASSVGGGTGELFF.

This clone has only one observation. This chain joins TRBV5-6 and TRBJ1-5; D unresolved. This CDR3 region has 12 residues. V lost 3 bases and J lost 7, with 8 bases in between. From germline, CDR1 is SGHDT and CDR2 YYEEEE. DNA for the CDR3: TGTGCCAGCAGCTCCCTCGGGCAGCCCCAGCATTTT. Translation gives CASSSLGQPQHF. The full variable domain, rest sourced from reference TRBV5-6 and TRBJ1-5, is DAGVTQSPTHLIKTRGQQVTLRCSPKSGHDTVSWYQQALGQGPQFIFQYYEEEERQRGNFPDRFSGHQFPNYSSELNVNALLLGDSALYLCASSSLGQPQHFGDGTRLSIL.

The V call is TRBV28, the J call TRBJ2-7; 7 bases map to TRBD1. Germline CDR1 is MDHEN and CDR2 is SYDVKM. V lost 6 bases to trimming and J lost 3 bases; unmatched junction nucleotides: 8. The CDR3 contains 14 residues. This chain's CDR3 is CASSQPGQNYEQYF. CDR3 nucleotides: TGTGCCAGCAGCCAACCGGGACAGAACTACGAGCAGTACTTC.

The rearrangement links TRBV7-9 to TRBJ2-3; no definite D call. The CDR3 is made up of 14 amino acids. Trimming removed 1 base at V and 10 bases at J, with 15 bases between. Germline CDR1 and CDR2: SEHNR and FQNEAQ (reference sequence). The CDR3 coding sequence is TGTGCCAGCAGCTTAGTAGGAGCATTCGATCCGCAGTATTTT. It translates to CASSLVGAFDPQYF. The variable domain in full, with the rest retrieved from reference TRBV7-9 and TRBJ2-3, is DTGVSQNPRHKITKRGQNVTFRCDPISEHNRLYWYRQTLGQGPEFLTYFQNEAQLEKSRLLSDRFSAERPKGSFSTLEIQRTEQGDSAMYLCASSLVGAFDPQYFGPGTRLTVL.

The chain uses TRBV5-8 and TRBJ2-7; 7 bases map to TRBD1. Looked up from germline, CDR1 is SGHTS and CDR2 is YDEGEE. The junction had 11 bases not matched to a gene; V was cut back by 1 base and J by 7 bases. This CDR3 is built from 15 residues. CDR3 DNA: TGTGCCAGCAGCTTGAGAAGTGACAGGGCTGGGGAGCAGTACTTC. Translation: CASSLRSDRAGEQYF.

The chain combines TRBV2 with TRBJ1-5, with 9 bases fitting TRBD1. CDR1 and CDR2 (germline): SNHLY, FYNNEI. The CDR3 is made up of 15 amino acids. V was pared by 2 bases and J by 6 bases, with 5 bases of the junction left unmatched. The CDR3 DNA follows: TGTGCCAGCAGTGAACCCGGGACAGGGACTCAGCCCCAGCATTTT. Its translation: CASSEPGTGTQPQHF.

This clone showed up just a few times. V usage is TRBV6-1 and J usage is TRBJ2-3, with TRBD1 matching over 8 bases. With V trimmed by 0 bases and J by 1 base, 6 bases remained unmatched. The CDR3 length is 17 residues. The germline V gene encodes CDR1 MNHNS and CDR2 SASEGT. CDR3 protein: CASSEARRGPGTDTQYF. CDR3 nucleotide sequence: TGTGCCAGCAGTGAAGCGCGCAGGGGGCCGGGCACAGATACGCAGTATTTT.